A single sample gave rise to the 9 T cell receptor beta chains below, sequenced in a study of memory CD4+ T cells and cytomegalovirus serostatus. Single viable CD3+CD4+CD8-CD45RO+ cells were sorted as the memory CD4+ T cells. TCRdb's copy holds only in-frame clones and misses some; the assay was immunoSEQ multiplex PCR. Here the sample spans around 99,000 clones, 75% to 90% being singletons. Sequencing input: memory CD4+ T cells from blood. Every receptor here comes from an adult in good health and CMV-seropositive.

The chain carries TRBV5-1 and TRBJ1-4, with a possible D match to TRBD1 (6 bases). The CDR3 loop spans 19 amino acids. Trimming stripped 0 bases from V and 0 bases from J, with 18 bases between. Germline V lookup: CDR1 SGHRS, CDR2 YFSETQ. CDR3 residues: CASSLVGAVGDTTNEKLFF. The CDR3, as DNA: TGCGCCAGCAGCTTGGTGGGGGCAGTCGGGGATACAACTAATGAAAAACTGTTTTTT.

This chain links TRBV14 with TRBJ2-3; no clear D gene. Germline CDR1 and CDR2: SGHDN and FVKESK. Trimming removed 4 bases at V and 8 bases at J, with 10 bases between. CDR3 size: 12 residues. DNA for the CDR3: TGTGCCAGCAGCCCTGGGGTTGGTACGCAGTATTTT. Protein sequence: CASSPGVGTQYF.

V gene TRBV11-2 combines with J gene TRBJ2-1; D not certain. The length of the CDR3 is 12 residues. V lost 4 bases, J lost 3 bases, and 4 bases lay in between. CDR1 SGHAT and CDR2 FQNNGV come from the germline V gene. CDR3 sequence: CASSSGYNEQFF. CDR3 DNA sequence: TGTGCCAGCAGCTCTGGCTACAATGAGCAGTTCTTC.

This chain joins TRBV6-5 and TRBJ2-5; 7 positions match TRBD1. Trimming removed 0 bases from V and 4 bases from J; junction bases left unmatched: 8. The CDR3 has 16 amino acids. Germline CDR1 reads MNHEY; CDR2 reads SVGAGI. CDR3 coding DNA: TGTGCCAGCAGTTACTCGAACTCACAGGGGCCAGAGACCCAGTACTTC. Its protein product is CASSYSNSQGPETQYF.

V gene TRBV7-9 combines with J gene TRBJ2-1; TRBD1 aligns across 9 bases. V shed 5 bases, J shed 7 bases, and the junction held 3 bases outside the gene matches. Germline CDR1 is SEHNR and CDR2 is FQNEAQ (reference sequence). CDR3 length: 13 residues. The CDR3 region has the DNA TGTGCCAGCAGCCGGGACAGGGAGAATGAGCAGTTCTTC. As protein: CASSRDRENEQFF. Variable domain in full (rest from reference TRBV7-9 and TRBJ2-1): DTGVSQNPRHKITKRGQNVTFRCDPISEHNRLYWYRQTLGQGPEFLTYFQNEAQLEKSRLLSDRFSAERPKGSFSTLEIQRTEQGDSAMYLCASSRDRENEQFFGPGTRLTVL.

This clone was recorded a few times. The gene calls are TRBV30 and TRBJ2-2, with D perhaps matching TRBD1 (6 bases). V dropped 7 bases and J dropped 4 bases, with 10 bases sitting between them. Germline V gene lookup returns CDR1 GTSNPN and CDR2 SVGIG (reference sequence). This CDR3 is 12 amino acids long. In DNA, the CDR3 is TGTGCCTCCAAACAGGGCACCGGGGAGCTGTTTTTT. The encoded protein is CASKQGTGELFF.

This chain uses TRBV4-3 with TRBJ2-2, with D perhaps matching TRBD1 (6 bases). Germline values: CDR1 LGHNA, CDR2 YSLEER. Between the trimmed V and J ends, which lost 4 bases and 3 bases, there was a span of 15 bases. The CDR3 runs to 16 residues. CDR3 nucleotide sequence: TGCGCCAGCAGCCGAGGGATGACAGGTTACACCGGGGAGCTGTTTTTT. Encoded protein: CASSRGMTGYTGELFF.

The chain joins TRBV5-4 to TRBJ1-2; D is undetermined. The germline V and J ends were trimmed by 4 bases and 2 bases, with 12 bases remaining between them. The germline CDR1 and CDR2 sequences are SGHNT and YYREEE (reference sequence). The CDR3 totals 14 residues. CDR3 in DNA: TGTGCCAGCAGCCCTTTCGACGGGAACTATGGCTACACCTTC. Its translation is CASSPFDGNYGYTF.

The chain's CDR3 is CASSLKGYLRNNEQFF. As DNA, the CDR3 is TGTGCCAGCAGCTTAAAAGGCTACCTTAGGAACAATGAGCAGTTCTTC. The J gene is TRBJ2-1, the V gene TRBV7-8; no reliable D call. The V gene's germline CDR1 is SGHVS and CDR2 FQNEAQ. This CDR3 is 16 amino acids long. Trimming pared 2 bases from V and 5 bases from J, leaving 16 bases between.